Shown below are 8 T cell receptor beta chains from a single sample sequenced in a study of blood T cells in healthy people across ages. A second about 6 to 11 cycle PCR used barcoded and J-beta primers. TCRdb analysed the 5' RACE reads with MiXCR anew, one entry per CDR3 protein. The data contain roughly 1,500,000 distinct CDR3 sequences, roughly 32% of them singletons. The sample comprised blood. All receptors derive from a woman in her 30s in good health.

This clonotype has only a few counts. V usage is TRBV13 and J usage is TRBJ2-7; D not resolved. The ends were cut back, 2 bases at V and 3 bases at J, with 17 bases in the middle. Germline CDR1 and CDR2: PRHDT and FYEKMQ (reference sequence). This CDR3 has 16 residues. CDR3: CASSLYRHRDDYEQYF. CDR3 sequence (DNA): TGTGCCAGCAGCTTATATCGTCACCGAGACGACTACGAGCAGTACTTC.

This chain links TRBV24-1 with TRBJ2-3, with 11 positions matching TRBD2. Germline V gives CDR1 KGHDR, CDR2 SFDVKD. The CDR3 runs 19 residues. The trim removed 1 base at V and 0 bases at J, leaving 8 bases unmatched. CDR3: CATSDFPGTSGPSTDTQYF. The DNA for the CDR3 is TGTGCCACCAGTGATTTCCCCGGGACTAGCGGACCTAGCACAGATACGCAGTATTTT.

This clonotype has more than one count but fewer than ten. V usage is TRBV20-1 and J usage is TRBJ2-2, with no clear D. The CDR3 spans 12 residues. V was trimmed by 0 bases and J by 8 bases, leaving 7 bases between them. The germline gives CDR1 DFQATT, CDR2 SNEGSKA (reference sequence). CDR3 DNA: TGCAGTGCTAGAGATCTGAGTGGGGAGCTGTTTTTT. This sequence encodes CSARDLSGELFF.

This clonotype appeared many times. The chain is built from TRBV29-1 and TRBJ2-5, with D possibly being TRBD2 (6 bases). Trimming shortened V by 6 bases and J by 5 bases, and 16 bases separated the two germline ends. The CDR3 loop spans 13 amino acids. CDR1 is SQVTM and CDR2 is ANQGSEA in the germline V gene. As DNA, the CDR3 is TGCAGCGTCCGGGACTCGGATCGGGAGACCCAGTACTTC. Its translation is CSVRDSDRETQYF.

V gene TRBV7-3 combines with J gene TRBJ1-6; 8 nucleotides match TRBD1. With 8 bases clipped from V and 7 bases from J, the junction kept 10 bases outside the gene matches. This CDR3 has 15 residues. Germline V gives CDR1 SGHTA, CDR2 FQGTGA. CDR3 sequence reads: CASGGQAFTNSPLHF. CDR3 DNA: TGTGCCAGCGGGGGACAGGCCTTCACCAATTCACCCCTCCACTTT. The whole variable domain, filled in from reference TRBV7-3 and TRBJ1-6, reads GAGVSQTPSNKVTEKGKYVELRCDPISGHTALYWYRQSLGQGPEFLIYFQGTGAADDSGLPNDRFFAVRPEGSVSTLKIQRTERGDSAVYLCASGGQAFTNSPLHFGNGTRLTVT.

The V and J genes are TRBV3-1 and TRBJ2-1; no firm D call. CDR3 size: 17 residues. Trimming took off 0 bases at V and 0 bases at J, with 12 bases between the two ends. The germline V gene has CDR1 LGHDT and CDR2 YNNKEL (reference sequence). CDR3 protein: CASSQDAASSSYNEQFF. CDR3 coding DNA: TGTGCCAGCAGCCAAGATGCGGCTTCTAGCTCCTACAATGAGCAGTTCTTC.

J is TRBJ2-2 and V is TRBV5-4; a weak D match, TRBD1 (6 bases). Trimming pared 2 bases from V and 1 base from J, leaving 9 bases between. This CDR3 comprises 15 residues. CDR1 SGHNT and CDR2 YYREEE come from the germline V gene (reference sequence). CDR3: CASSLPQGNTGELFF. The CDR3 bases are TGTGCCAGCAGCTTACCACAGGGGAACACCGGGGAGCTGTTTTTT.

The rearrangement links TRBV20-1 to TRBJ2-1; 7 bases are a match to TRBD2. The CDR3 has 11 residues. CDR1 DFQATT and CDR2 SNEGSKA come from the germline V gene (reference sequence). Trimming took 4 bases from V and 7 from J; bases not matched to a gene: 1. The CDR3, as DNA: TGCAGTGCTACGGGGGGTAATGAGCAGTTCTTC. This translates into CSATGGNEQFF.